Below are 18 T cell receptor beta chains sequenced from a single sample in a study of T cell responses to AZD1222 COVID-19 vaccine. Sequenced by immunoSEQ multiplex PCR; TCRdb stores in-frame clones only, minus some. Counted here are over 130,000 clones, 80% to 90% occurring once; the ten biggest clones make up roughly 3%. The sequences come from peripheral blood, collected on day 0 of AZD1222 vaccination. The receptors were sampled from an adult in good health.

The gene calls are TRBV30 and TRBJ1-2; D gene ambiguous. Trimming took off 0 bases at V and 6 bases at J, with 14 bases between the two ends. CDR1 and CDR2 from the germline V gene are GTSNPN and SVGIG (reference sequence). The CDR3 runs to 14 residues. In nucleotides, the CDR3 is TGTGCCTGGAGTGTGCGGGGAACAAGTAATGGCTACACCTTC. Protein sequence: CAWSVRGTSNGYTF.

This rearrangement joins TRBV28 to TRBJ1-4; D call uncertain. Trimming left V 6 bases short and J 7 bases short, with 15 bases between. CDR3 length: 14 residues. Looked up from germline, CDR1 is MDHEN and CDR2 is SYDVKM. The DNA of the CDR3 is TGTGCCAGCAGCCCTGGGGTTTTCGGTGAAAAACTGTTTTTT. Protein product: CASSPGVFGEKLFF.

The chain carries TRBV19 and TRBJ2-5; TRBD1 matches 9 bases. Per germline, CDR1 LNHDA and CDR2 SQIVND (reference sequence). Trimming cost V 3 bases and J 1 base; bases outside gene matches: 6. There are 16 residues in the CDR3. The CDR3 sequence is CASSIGTGPFQETQYF. In DNA, the CDR3 is TGTGCCAGTAGTATCGGGACAGGGCCGTTCCAAGAGACCCAGTACTTC.

J is TRBJ1-2 and V is TRBV5-1; D is perhaps TRBD1 (6 bases). Per germline, CDR1 SGHRS and CDR2 YFSETQ. There are 13 residues in the CDR3. The V gene lost 0 bases and the J gene lost 4 bases, with 7 bases spanning the gap. Here the CDR3 DNA reads TGCGCCAGCAGCTTGGGGACAGCCTATGGCTACACCTTC. This gives the protein CASSLGTAYGYTF.

The chain employs TRBV10-1 and TRBJ2-1; D gene uncertain. Trimming stripped 5 bases from V and 8 bases from J, with 7 bases between. The CDR3 has 11 amino acids. The V gene's germline CDR1 is WNHNN and CDR2 SYGVQD (reference sequence). The CDR3 here is CASSFMDEQFF. The CDR3 DNA reads as TGCGCCAGCAGTTTCATGGATGAGCAGTTCTTC.

The chain links TRBV4-2 to TRBJ2-2; the match to TRBD2 covers 7 bases. The CDR3 runs 16 residues. The germline V gene has CDR1 LGHNA and CDR2 YNFKEQ. V shed 5 bases, J shed 1 base, and the junction held 7 bases outside the gene matches. Written as DNA, the CDR3 is TGTGCCAGCAGCTGGTTAGCTAGCGGGAACACCGGGGAGCTGTTTTTT. This sequence encodes CASSWLASGNTGELFF.

This rearrangement joins TRBV12-3 or TRBV12-4 to TRBJ2-5; tentative D call: TRBD1 (5 bases). The CDR3 loop spans 13 amino acids. V dropped 8 bases and J dropped 1 base, with 11 bases sitting between them. The CDR3 spells CASFGQPQETQYF. CDR3 nucleotides: TGTGCCAGCTTCGGACAACCCCAAGAGACCCAGTACTTC.

The chain combines TRBV7-9 with TRBJ1-5; D uncertain. Germline values: CDR1 SEHNR, CDR2 FQNEAQ (reference sequence). The V end was cut by 8 bases, the J end by 0 bases, with 11 bases between. This CDR3 contains 14 residues. CDR3 amino acids: CASDRTGSNQPQHF. CDR3 sequence (DNA): TGTGCCAGCGACCGTACGGGTAGCAATCAGCCCCAGCATTTT.

This CDR3 reads CAISAGTDFYSNQPQHF. The DNA for the CDR3 is TGTGCCATCAGTGCCGGGACAGACTTTTATAGCAATCAGCCCCAGCATTTT. The rearrangement links TRBV10-3 to TRBJ1-5, with 7 bases matching TRBD1. With 4 bases clipped from V and 0 bases from J, the junction kept 9 bases outside the gene matches. Germline V gene lookup returns CDR1 ENHRY and CDR2 SYGVKD. There are 17 residues in the CDR3.

This clone is medium-sized by share. This CDR3 is CASSHPAGVGNEQFF. The CDR3, as DNA: TGTGCCAGCAGCCATCCGGCGGGAGTGGGTAATGAGCAGTTCTTC. The chain recombines TRBV14 with TRBJ2-1; the match to TRBD2 covers 7 bases. Germline V CDR1 and CDR2: SGHDN, FVKESK. The ends lost 3 bases at V and 7 bases at J; junction bases unmatched: 9. The CDR3 runs to 15 residues.

The chain couples TRBV28 to TRBJ1-5, with no clear D. Germline V CDR1 and CDR2: MDHEN, SYDVKM. The CDR3 totals 14 residues. The V end lost 3 bases, the J end lost 0 bases, and 6 bases lay between the germline ends. The CDR3 loop reads CASSFEASNQPQHF. CDR3 bases: TGTGCCAGCAGTTTTGAGGCTAGCAATCAGCCCCAGCATTTT.

V is TRBV5-1 and J is TRBJ1-4, with unresolved D. Deletions cut 4 bases from V and 5 bases from J, with 9 bases between. CDR3 length: 13 amino acids. CDR1 is SGHRS, CDR2 YFSETQ, per germline. The DNA of the CDR3 is TGCGCCAGCAGCCGGGCAGAAAATGAAAAACTGTTTTTT. It translates to CASSRAENEKLFF.

The chain couples TRBV19 to TRBJ2-7; 9 bases line up with TRBD2. Germline trimming cut 7 bases from V and 5 bases from J; bases unmatched to any gene: 9. CDR1 is LNHDA and CDR2 is SQIVND in the germline V gene (reference sequence). This CDR3 is 14 amino acids long. The CDR3 is CASTAAGGRDEQYF. In nucleotides, the CDR3 is TGTGCCAGTACCGCGGCGGGAGGGCGAGACGAGCAGTACTTC.

This chain links TRBV11-2 with TRBJ2-1; D gene unclear. CDR3 length equals 14 residues. The germline CDR1 and CDR2 sequences are SGHAT and FQNNGV. Trimming took off 3 bases at V and 0 bases at J, with 6 bases between the two ends. The CDR3 DNA follows: TGTGCCAGCAGCTTGCCCGGCTCCTACAATGAGCAGTTCTTC. Translating it yields CASSLPGSYNEQFF.

The chain has TRBV18 and TRBJ2-1; 7 positions match TRBD2. CDR1 KGHSH and CDR2 LQKENI come from the germline V gene. The ends lost 3 bases at V and 2 bases at J; junction bases unmatched: 1. The CDR3 length is 14 residues. This chain's CDR3 is CASSPGLAYNEQFF. The CDR3 nucleotides read TGTGCCAGCTCACCCGGACTAGCCTACAATGAGCAGTTCTTC. Using reference TRBV18 and TRBJ2-1 for the parts outside the CDR3, the full variable domain is NAGVMQNPRHLVRRRGQEARLRCSPMKGHSHVYWYRQLPEEGLKFMVYLQKENIIDESGMPKERFSAEFPKEGPSILRIQQVVRGDSAAYFCASSPGLAYNEQFFGPGTRLTVL.

The chain carries TRBV28 and TRBJ2-3; D may be TRBD1 (6 bases). Trimming took 3 bases from V and 2 from J, leaving 15 bases between them. Germline-derived CDR1 and CDR2 are MDHEN and SYDVKM. The CDR3 sequence is 16 residues long. The CDR3 spells CASSLGTFQDTDTQYF. The CDR3 DNA is TGTGCCAGCAGTTTGGGGACATTCCAAGACACAGATACGCAGTATTTT. Full variable domain (rest looked up from reference TRBV28 and TRBJ2-3): DVKVTQSSRYLVKRTGEKVFLECVQDMDHENMFWYRQDPGLGLRLIYFSYDVKMKEKGDIPEGYSVSREKKERFSLILESASTNQTSMYLCASSLGTFQDTDTQYFGPGTRLTVL.

This sequence joins TRBV7-2 and TRBJ2-7; 14 bases align to TRBD2. The CDR3 extends over 15 amino acids. The V gene end was trimmed by 5 bases and the J gene end by 6 bases; junction bases not matched to a gene: 6. Germline lookup yields CDR1 SGHTA and CDR2 FQGNSA. CDR3 DNA sequence: TGTGCCAGCAGCGGCAGACTAGCGGGAGGGGGCGAGCAGTACTTC. Translating gives CASSGRLAGGGEQYF.

The gene calls are TRBV27 and TRBJ1-2, with D unclear. The V gene's germline CDR1 is MNHEY and CDR2 SMNVEV (reference sequence). V was trimmed by 1 base and J by 4 bases, leaving 10 bases between them. The length of the CDR3 is 14 residues. In nucleotides, the CDR3 is TGTGCCAGCAGTTTATACGGGGTTGGCTATGGCTACACCTTC. The encoded protein is CASSLYGVGYGYTF.